This is a list of T cell receptor beta chains from one sample in a study of shared clonotypes between healthy human individuals. The table came from immunoSEQ multiplex PCR; TCRdb's copy has only in-frame clones and leaves some out. The table records 800,000 or so clones, 95% to 97% of them present only once. Sequenced sample: naive CD8+ T cells sorted from blood. The origin of the receptors is a man aged 30 to 39 in good health. Each CDR3 is given with its conserved first and last residue. The order of the fields is CDR3 length, V gene, J gene, clone size, D gene, CDR3 protein, CDR3 DNA. The D gene is left open where the match is weak. Size is stated for part of the rows, as once, few or many counts, or as a class when the clone is expanded.

15	TRBV5-6	TRBJ2-1	-	-	CASSDAGTPKGEQFF	TGTGCCAGCAGCGACGCCGGGACTCCAAAGGGGGAGCAGTTCTTC
13	TRBV11-3	TRBJ2-7	-	-	CASSYRQNYEQYF	TGTGCCAGCAGCTACAGACAAAACTACGAGCAGTACTTC
15	TRBV7-2	TRBJ1-5	-	TRBD1	CASSIDRGLNQPQHF	TGTGCCAGCAGCATCGACAGGGGGCTGAATCAGCCCCAGCATTTT
17	TRBV10-2	TRBJ2-1	once	-	CASSATIGVVGINEQFF	TGCGCCAGCAGTGCAACCATCGGGGTAGTGGGCATAAATGAGCAGTTCTTC
16	TRBV11-2	TRBJ2-5	-	TRBD2	CASSPRLAGLQETQYF	TGTGCCAGCAGCCCCCGACTAGCGGGACTACAAGAGACCCAGTACTTC
14	TRBV12-5	TRBJ2-2	-	-	CATNYGRNTGELFF	TGTGCTACGAATTACGGGAGAAACACCGGGGAGCTGTTTTTT
15	TRBV5-6	TRBJ2-7	once	TRBD2	CASSADSGPSFEQYF	TGTGCCAGCAGCGCGGATAGCGGGCCTAGTTTCGAGCAGTACTTC
15	TRBV27	TRBJ2-5	-	-	CASSPGLWQPETQYF	TGTGCCAGCAGTCCAGGGCTGTGGCAGCCAGAGACCCAGTACTTC
16	TRBV4-2	TRBJ1-5	-	-	CASSQDGKSSNQPQHF	TGTGCCAGCAGCCAAGATGGGAAGTCGAGCAATCAGCCCCAGCATTTT
14	TRBV7-9	TRBJ2-2	-	-	CASSKVGGPGELFF	TGTGCCAGCAGCAAAGTCGGGGGGCCCGGGGAGCTGTTTTTT
14	TRBV27	TRBJ2-5	-	TRBD1	CASSLGTGAETQYF	TGTGCCAGCAGTTTAGGGACAGGAGCAGAGACCCAGTACTTC
15	TRBV7-9	TRBJ2-7	-	-	CASSLDRHPTYEQYF	TGTGCCAGCAGCTTAGACAGGCACCCTACCTACGAGCAGTACTTC
13	TRBV29-1	TRBJ2-7	-	-	CSVGRVDFYEQYF	TGCAGCGTTGGTCGGGTGGACTTCTACGAGCAGTACTTC
12	TRBV12-5	TRBJ1-2	-	-	CASGSGAHGYTF	TGTGCTAGTGGTTCGGGGGCTCATGGCTACACCTTC
13	TRBV27	TRBJ2-1	-	-	CASSLSGRNEQFF	TGTGCCAGCAGTTTATCAGGGCGCAATGAGCAGTTCTTC
12	TRBV27	TRBJ1-1	-	-	CASSQTGREAFF	TGTGCCAGCAGTCAGACAGGTCGCGAAGCTTTCTTT
15	TRBV5-5	TRBJ1-1	once	-	CASSPAGGRLTEAFF	TGTGCCAGCAGCCCAGCGGGTGGCAGGTTAACTGAAGCTTTCTTT
15	TRBV4-2	TRBJ2-7	-	-	CASSQEASSGYEQYF	TGTGCCAGCAGCCAAGAGGCTAGTAGCGGATACGAGCAGTACTTC
16	TRBV9	TRBJ2-7	-	TRBD1	CASSAGWTGASYEQYF	TGTGCCAGCAGCGCAGGCTGGACAGGGGCCTCCTACGAGCAGTACTTC
15	TRBV29-1	TRBJ2-3	-	TRBD1	CSVCPTGVSTDTQYF	TGCAGCGTTTGTCCGACAGGGGTCAGCACAGATACGCAGTATTTT
13	TRBV29-1	TRBJ2-7	-	TRBD1	CSARTGSTYEQYF	TGCAGCGCCCGGACAGGGAGCACCTACGAGCAGTACTTC
15	TRBV5-6	TRBJ2-7	-	TRBD2	CASSPILAGEYEQYF	TGTGCCAGCAGCCCAATACTAGCGGGAGAGTACGAGCAGTACTTC
15	TRBV5-5	TRBJ2-7	-	-	CASSLTLVGSYEQYF	TGTGCCAGCAGCCTAACTCTTGTAGGTTCCTACGAGCAGTACTTC
15	TRBV27	TRBJ1-1	-	-	CASSLISVGGTEAFF	TGTGCCAGCAGTTTAATTAGTGTCGGTGGCACTGAAGCTTTCTTT
15	TRBV2	TRBJ1-4	-	-	CASKTQVATNEKLFF	TGTGCCAGCAAAACGCAGGTTGCAACTAATGAAAAACTGTTTTTT
13	TRBV4-1	TRBJ2-2	-	-	CASSQVYTGELFF	TGCGCCAGCAGCCAAGTATACACCGGGGAGCTGTTTTTT
15	TRBV7-9	TRBJ2-3	-	TRBD2	CASRPTREAADTQYF	TGTGCCAGCAGACCGACCCGGGAGGCCGCAGATACGCAGTATTTT
16	TRBV15	TRBJ2-2	-	-	CATAPEWRGSGGELFF	TGTGCCACCGCCCCAGAGTGGAGAGGGAGTGGCGGGGAGCTGTTTTTT
13	TRBV7-6	TRBJ2-1	-	-	CASSLDPSNEQFF	TGTGCCAGCAGCCTGGATCCCTCTAATGAGCAGTTCTTC
14	TRBV5-6	TRBJ2-1	-	-	CASSFRDSYNEQFF	TGTGCCAGCAGCTTCCGGGACTCCTACAATGAGCAGTTCTTC
15	TRBV7-8	TRBJ2-7	-	TRBD1	CASSLGTGGAYEQYF	TGTGCCAGCAGCTTAGGGACAGGGGGCGCATACGAGCAGTACTTC
15	TRBV21-1	TRBJ2-5	-	-	CASSPYVALLETQYF	TGTGCCAGCAGCCCCTATGTAGCTTTATTGGAGACCCAGTACTTC
15	TRBV7-2	TRBJ1-3	-	-	CASSSGAHRGNTIYF	TGTGCCAGCAGCTCGGGAGCCCACCGGGGAAACACCATATATTTT
13	TRBV30	TRBJ2-7	-	-	CAWQKGLIYEQYF	TGTGCCTGGCAGAAGGGGCTCATCTACGAGCAGTACTTC
15	TRBV7-9	TRBJ2-2	-	-	CASSLDRRTTGELFF	TGTGCCAGCAGCTTAGACAGGCGGACCACCGGGGAGCTGTTTTTT
15	TRBV14	TRBJ2-3	-	-	CASSPGGSGTDTQYF	TGTGCCAGCAGCCCGGGGGGCTCTGGCACAGATACGCAGTATTTT
14	TRBV7-9	TRBJ2-1	once	TRBD2	CASSRPLAGDEQFF	TGTGCCAGCAGCCGCCCTCTAGCGGGAGATGAGCAGTTCTTC
15	TRBV28	TRBJ2-1	-	TRBD2	CASRPGTSSYNEQFF	TGTGCCAGCCGCCCCGGGACTAGCTCCTACAATGAGCAGTTCTTC
15	TRBV4-2	TRBJ2-5	once	TRBD2	CASSQDGGGSETQYF	TGTGCCAGCAGCCAAGACGGCGGGGGATCAGAGACCCAGTACTTC
18	TRBV5-8	TRBJ2-1	-	TRBD2	CASSSVASSGLAYNEQFF	TGTGCCAGCAGCTCGGTCGCCAGTAGCGGGCTAGCTTACAATGAGCAGTTCTTC
14	TRBV27	TRBJ1-1	-	-	CASSPYLSNTEAFF	TGTGCCAGCAGTCCGTACTTATCGAACACTGAAGCTTTCTTT